This T cell receptor beta chain was sequenced in a study of tumor-infiltrating lymphocytes in primary liver carcinoma. Study as a whole: Stage T1-T3 N0M0 tumors spanned about 4 to 11 cm.

DNA and RNA were both co-extracted from 20-30 mg of bulk tissue that had not been sorted. Chronic HBV infection affected patients, none of whom had received treatment. Five distinct regions per tumor were sampled. Study results and caveats: A fraction of only about 7-25% of top clones appeared in all five tumor regions.

This CDR3 comprises 15 residues. Germline V gives CDR1 SQVTM, CDR2 ANQGSEA. TCR beta cDNA was reverse-transcribed from about 550 ng of total RNA. The reaction used a constant-region primer and ProtoScript II reverse transcriptase. Three rounds of nested multiplex PCR with slightly modified ARM-PCR produced TCR beta libraries. Researchers ran the first two PCR rounds for roughly 10 cycles each with TRBV1-TRBV30 forward primers and a C-beta reverse primer. TCRdb passed the multiplex PCR reads through MiXCR, listing each CDR3 protein once. Of approximately 190,000 distinct CDR3 sequences listed, 70% to 90% were seen once; the top ten hold roughly 20%. Points on this clonotype: Its target is not known. At one end, the junction sequence differs from germline, possibly due to a read error.

The sample comprised tumor tissue from primary liver carcinoma. V gene TRBV29-1 combines with J gene TRBJ2-2, with 8 bases aligning to TRBD2. The source is a man aged 35-49 years with primary liver carcinoma and hepatitis B virus infection. CDR3 loop: CSGVTSAANIGELFF. The CDR3 bases are TGCAGTGGTGTGACTAGCGCGGCGAACATCGGGGAGCTGTTTTTT.